This TCR beta chain emerged from a study of neurological immune-mediated disorders. PBMCs numbering 2 million and stored at -80 C yielded the unsorted libraries. There are many counts of this clonotype. The authors obtained over 170 million TCR-beta sequences from 15-18 subjects per sequencing run. TCRdb passed the 5' RACE reads through MiXCR, listing each CDR3 protein once. The table records tens of thousands of distinct CDR3 sequences, around 10% of them present only once. The sample comprised PBMCs. The sequence was collected from a man aged 35-49 years in good health.

CDR3: CASSSSPGADTQYF. DNA of the CDR3: TGTGCCAGCAGCTCAAGTCCCGGCGCAGATACGCAGTATTTT. This rearrangement joins TRBV7-2 to TRBJ2-3; no reliable D call. Trimming cost V 4 bases and J 4 bases, with 12 bases left between them. The germline V gene encodes CDR1 SGHTA and CDR2 FQGNSA. This CDR3 region has 14 residues.